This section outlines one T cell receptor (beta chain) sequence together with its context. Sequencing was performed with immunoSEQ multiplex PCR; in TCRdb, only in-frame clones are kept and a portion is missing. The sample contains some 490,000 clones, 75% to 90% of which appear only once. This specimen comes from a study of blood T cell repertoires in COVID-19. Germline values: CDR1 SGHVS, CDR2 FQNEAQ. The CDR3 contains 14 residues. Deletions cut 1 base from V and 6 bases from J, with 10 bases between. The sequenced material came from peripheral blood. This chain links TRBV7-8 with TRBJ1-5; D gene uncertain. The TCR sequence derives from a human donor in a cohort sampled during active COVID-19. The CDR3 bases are TGTGCCAGCAGCTTAGACTCGTACCGTCAGCCCCAGCATTTT. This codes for CASSLDSYRQPQHF.